This T cell receptor (beta chain) came from a study of shared clonotypes between healthy human individuals. General observations from the study: What rarefaction showed was incomplete sorted-subset sequencing despite large depth.

Adult donors, all healthy and HIV-negative, had no recent acute infections or vaccinations. TCRdb's table, derived via immunoSEQ multiplex PCR, lists solely in-frame clones and lacks some. The sample has approximately 2,300,000 clones, less than 95% seen once. Remarks on this clone: Its antigen is as yet unknown.

CDR1 is SGHRS, CDR2 YFSETQ, per germline. V was pared by 1 base and J by 2 bases, with 12 bases of the junction left unmatched. The CDR3 loop spans 19 amino acids. Source material: naive CD4+ T cells from PBMCs. This sample's subset: CD45RA+ positively selected. The clonotype was recovered from a man aged 18 to 29 in good health. Some clones in this sample may be carry-over from other donors' samples. This chain uses TRBV5-1 with TRBJ2-2; 9 bases are a match to TRBD1. CDR3 sequence: CASSLSNRGRGENTGELFF. CDR3 sequence (DNA): TGCGCCAGCAGCTTGTCGAACAGGGGGCGCGGGGAAAACACCGGGGAGCTGTTTTTT.